The next 27 T cell receptor beta chains were all read from a single sample in a study of blood T cells in healthy people across ages. A second PCR, run for roughly 7 to 11 cycles, used a sample-barcoded 5' primer plus a J-beta primer mix. TCRdb reanalysed the 5' RACE reads using MiXCR and keeps one entry per CDR3 protein. The sample includes 1.5 million to 2 million distinct CDR3 sequences, roughly 32% of them seen just once. The material sequenced was blood. Every receptor here comes from a woman aged 25 to 39 in good health.

This clonotype occurred a few times. The chain links TRBV4-1 to TRBJ2-2, with 7 bases identical to TRBD2. The V gene's germline CDR1 is MGHRA and CDR2 YSYEKL. V was pared by 2 bases and J by 13 bases, with 13 bases of the junction left unmatched. The CDR3 is 15 residues long. CDR3 coding DNA: TGCGCCAGCAGCCAAACCACTAGCGACCCGGGTAGGCTGTTTTTT. Its translation: CASSQTTSDPGRLFF.

The chain employs TRBV29-1 and TRBJ2-7, with D perhaps TRBD1 or TRBD2 (5 bases each). TRBJ2-4 matches the DNA end more closely, so the J call is doubtful. The germline V gene encodes CDR1 SQVTM and CDR2 ANQGSEA. The CDR3 loop spans 13 amino acids. CDR3 DNA sequence: TGCAGCGTTGGAGAGGGGTTGGGGAACATTCAGTACTTC. It translates to CSVGEGLGNIQYF.

This clonotype was recorded many times. CDR3 coding DNA: TGTGCCAGCAGCTCAAAGAGAGGTGACGGAGCCTCCTACGAGCAGTACTTC. Translating it yields CASSSKRGDGASYEQYF. The chain combines TRBV21-1 with TRBJ2-7. TRBV21-1 is a recognized pseudogene. The CDR3 has 17 residues.

The gene calls are TRBV14 and TRBJ2-7, with D perhaps TRBD2 (5 bases). The J call could be wrong; TRBJ2-5 is a better fit for the DNA end. The germline V gene encodes CDR1 SGHDN and CDR2 FVKESK. The CDR3 is 15 residues long. CDR3 amino acids: CASSQGLEAWETQYF. CDR3 sequence (DNA): TGTGCCAGCAGCCAAGGTCTGGAGGCCTGGGAGACCCAGTACTTC.

The chain has TRBV5-1 and TRBJ1-2, with D hard to call. CDR1 is SGHRS, CDR2 YFSETQ, per germline. V gave up 4 bases and J gave up 6 bases, with 13 bases separating them. CDR3 length: 13 residues. The chain's CDR3 is CASSGGLRDGYTF. CDR3 nucleotide sequence: TGCGCCAGCAGCGGTGGCCTCCGGGATGGCTACACCTTC.

This clonotype was counted only a few times. A much larger clone sits a single nucleotide away, making a read error possible. The V call is TRBV29-1, the J call TRBJ2-1; D uncertain. This CDR3 is 15 amino acids long. In germline, CDR1 is SQVTM, CDR2 ANQGSEA. Trimming left V 0 bases short and J 10 bases short, with 19 bases between. In DNA form, the CDR3 reads TGCAGCGTTGAAGACCCCAATATGGGGAACTACGAGCAGTTCTTC. Its protein product is CSVEDPNMGNYEQFF.

In this sample, this clonotype turned up a few times. This chain connects TRBV30 to TRBJ2-7; 12 bases line up with TRBD1. CDR3 size: 15 residues. The V gene's germline CDR1 is GTSNPN and CDR2 SVGIG (reference sequence). The V and J ends lost 0 bases and 7 bases, in that order; junction bases with no gene match: 7. The CDR3 DNA follows: TGTGCCTGGAGTGTACGGGGACAGGGGGCGGAAGAGCAGTACTTC. It is translated as CAWSVRGQGAEEQYF.

The chain is built from TRBV6-1 and TRBJ2-1, with D perhaps TRBD1 (6 bases). Germline V gene sequence: CDR1 MNHNS, CDR2 SASEGT. The V end was cut by 7 bases, the J end by 0 bases, with 13 bases between. CDR3 length: 15 amino acids. Here the CDR3 DNA reads TGTGCCAGCACTACAAGGGGGAGCTCCTACAATGAGCAGTTCTTC. Amino acids: CASTTRGSSYNEQFF.

Of note for this clonotype: This may come from a read error, since a much larger clone is one base off. This chain connects TRBV12-3 or TRBV12-4 to TRBJ2-5, with 12 bases aligning to TRBD2. The J segment lost 2 bases and the V segment lost 6 bases, leaving 7 bases of the junction unmatched. There are 16 residues in the CDR3. The CDR3 protein is CASRPGLAGLQETQYF. The CDR3 bases are TGTGCCAGCAGACCCGGACTAGCGGGGCTGCAAGAGACCCAGTACTTC.

This clonotype appeared a few times. V is TRBV15 and J is TRBJ2-2; no definite D call. Germline CDR1 reads LNHNV; CDR2 reads YYDKDF (reference sequence). The CDR3 has 15 residues. Trimming shortened V by 2 bases and J by 2 bases, and 9 bases separated the two germline ends. The CDR3 DNA sequence: TGTGCCACCAGCAGACTCACACGAAACACCGGGGAGCTGTTTTTT. Encoded protein: CATSRLTRNTGELFF.

V gene TRBV3-1 combines with J gene TRBJ2-7, with 7 bases that match TRBD2. V lost 0 bases, J lost 2 bases, and 4 bases stayed unmatched. This CDR3 is built from 15 residues. The germline CDR1 and CDR2 sequences are LGHDT and YNNKEL (reference sequence). The CDR3 loop is CASSQDHAGAYEQYF. The CDR3 bases are TGTGCCAGCAGCCAAGATCACGCGGGAGCCTACGAGCAGTACTTC.

V gene TRBV4-1 combines with J gene TRBJ2-7; 9 bases align to TRBD2. Germline assignment: CDR1 MGHRA and CDR2 YSYEKL. V lost 3 bases, J lost 7 bases, and 16 bases stayed unmatched. The CDR3 has 17 amino acids. The CDR3 here is CASSQETLAGMGWEQYF. The CDR3 nucleotides are TGCGCCAGCAGCCAGGAGACTCTAGCGGGGATGGGGTGGGAGCAGTACTTC.

This clonotype was seen only once. This chain uses TRBV30 with TRBJ2-7; either TRBD1 or TRBD2 may fit D (5 bases each). Trimming shortened V by 2 bases and J by 3 bases, and 23 bases separated the two germline ends. The CDR3 has 17 residues. Germline CDR1 GTSNPN, CDR2 SVGIG (reference sequence). The CDR3 spells CAWSRLSLRDGLYEQYF. CDR3 nucleotide sequence: TGTGCCTGGAGTCGGTTGAGTTTACGGGACGGTCTCTACGAGCAGTACTTC.

In its sample, this clonotype was seen a few times. The CDR3 sequence: CASSKGDRGSYEQYF. CDR3 nucleotide sequence: TGTGCCAGCAGCAAAGGGGACAGGGGAAGTTACGAGCAGTACTTC. This chain joins TRBV21-1 and TRBJ2-7; no check of the table's D call, TRBD1, against the DNA was made. TRBV21-1 is termed a pseudogene. CDR3 length equals 15 residues.

A word on this clonotype: This may stem from a read error, because a much larger clone lies one nucleotide away. V usage is TRBV29-1 and J usage is TRBJ2-5, with 8 nucleotides matching TRBD2. The germline V gene encodes CDR1 SQVTM and CDR2 ANQGSEA. The CDR3 spans 13 residues. The CDR3 region is CSGSGTRGEIQYF. DNA for the CDR3: TGCAGCGGTTCCGGGACTAGAGGGGAGATCCAGTACTTC.

Many counts were recorded for this clonotype. The rearrangement links TRBV29-1 to TRBJ2-3; D is uncertain. Germline CDR1 reads SQVTM; CDR2 reads ANQGSEA. The CDR3 consists of 14 residues. V was cut by 6 bases and J by 1 base, with 14 bases left in between. The CDR3 sequence is CSVENRHGTDTQYF. CDR3 nucleotides: TGCAGCGTGGAAAACAGACACGGCACAGATACGCAGTATTTT.

A few counts support this clonotype. The chain has TRBV7-8 and TRBJ2-7; D is possibly TRBD2 (6 bases). From germline, CDR1 is SGHVS and CDR2 FQNEAQ. The CDR3 runs 14 residues. Trimming removed 2 bases at V and 6 bases at J, with 14 bases between. In nucleotides, the CDR3 is TGTGCCAGCAGCTTAATGGAGGTGGGGGGCGAGCAGTACTTC. This gives the protein CASSLMEVGGEQYF.

V usage is TRBV6-1 and J usage is TRBJ2-7; 8 nucleotides line up with TRBD1. The trim removed 3 bases at V and 4 bases at J, leaving 8 bases unmatched. CDR3 size: 15 residues. Germline values: CDR1 MNHNS, CDR2 SASEGT. The CDR3 spells CASSDGQGVSYEQYF. The CDR3 coding sequence is TGTGCCAGCAGTGACGGACAGGGAGTGTCTTACGAGCAGTACTTC.

This clonotype was counted only a few times. J is TRBJ2-1 and V is TRBV5-4, with unresolved D. Trimming stripped 3 bases from V and 2 bases from J, with 6 bases between. This CDR3 comprises 13 residues. Germline CDR1 and CDR2: SGHNT and YYREEE (reference sequence). The CDR3 sequence is CASSSAPYNEQFF. Written as DNA, the CDR3 is TGTGCCAGCAGCTCCGCCCCCTACAATGAGCAGTTCTTC.

V and J are TRBV24-1 and TRBJ2-1; D possibly uses TRBD1 or TRBD2 (5 bases each). The CDR3 consists of 16 residues. V was cut by 4 bases and J by 7 bases, with 19 bases left in between. CDR1 KGHDR and CDR2 SFDVKD come from the germline V gene. Here the CDR3 reads CATSDGSGTRLNEQFF. The CDR3 region has the DNA TGTGCCACCAGTGACGGTTCCGGGACCCGTTTGAATGAGCAGTTCTTC.

This rearrangement joins TRBV25-1 to TRBJ2-7, with 7 bases fitting TRBD2. Trimming removed 2 bases from V and 6 bases from J; junction bases left unmatched: 16. The germline V gene has CDR1 MGHDK and CDR2 SYGVNS. The CDR3 length is 17 residues. The CDR3, as DNA: TGTGCCAGCAGTGAAGCGATTGTGGCGGGGGAAGGGAGCGAGCAGTACTTC. Translation: CASSEAIVAGEGSEQYF.

The chain links TRBV4-1 to TRBJ2-5; 16 bases agree with TRBD2. CDR1 and CDR2 (germline): MGHRA, YSYEKL. This CDR3 has 17 amino acids. Trimming cost V 2 bases and J 4 bases; bases outside gene matches: 4. The CDR3 reads CASSQTGTSGGAETQYF. DNA of the CDR3: TGCGCCAGCAGCCAAACCGGGACTAGCGGGGGGGCAGAGACCCAGTACTTC.

This clonotype turned up a few times. The chain has TRBV25-1 and TRBJ1-5; 8 nucleotides align to TRBD1. Germline values: CDR1 MGHDK, CDR2 SYGVNS. The V and J ends lost 6 bases and 7 bases, in that order; junction bases with no gene match: 11. This CDR3 contains 15 residues. The CDR3 nucleotides are TGTGCCAGCAGCCCCTCGGAGACAGGGGACCAGCCCCAGCATTTT. Translation gives CASSPSETGDQPQHF.

This rearrangement joins TRBV7-8 to TRBJ2-1; 8 bases match TRBD1. The CDR3 contains 15 residues. Germline lookup yields CDR1 SGHVS and CDR2 FQNEAQ. Trimming took 5 bases from V and 7 from J; bases not matched to a gene: 10. CDR3 sequence reads: CASSPPRGLRNEQFF. The CDR3 bases are TGTGCCAGCAGCCCCCCCAGGGGGCTCAGGAATGAGCAGTTCTTC.

The chain combines TRBV6-1 with TRBJ1-1, with D perhaps TRBD1 (6 bases). The CDR3 has 14 residues. Germline V gene sequence: CDR1 MNHNS, CDR2 SASEGT. Trimming removed 6 bases at V and 2 bases at J, with 13 bases between. In DNA, the CDR3 is TGTGCCAGCAGCTGGGGACAACCTAACACTGAAGCTTTCTTT. Protein product: CASSWGQPNTEAFF.

This clonotype came up a few times. V and J are TRBV7-9 and TRBJ2-7; D is perhaps TRBD2 (6 bases). CDR1 SEHNR and CDR2 FQNEAQ come from the germline V gene (reference sequence). V gave up 3 bases and J gave up 2 bases, with 14 bases separating them. This CDR3 comprises 15 residues. CDR3 amino acids: CASSFAGTEAYEQYF. Here the CDR3 DNA reads TGTGCCAGCAGCTTCGCCGGGACTGAGGCCTACGAGCAGTACTTC. The full variable domain, in which reference TRBV7-9 and TRBJ2-7 provide the parts outside the CDR3, is DTGVSQNPRHKITKRGQNVTFRCDPISEHNRLYWYRQTLGQGPEFLTYFQNEAQLEKSRLLSDRFSAERPKGSFSTLEIQRTEQGDSAMYLCASSFAGTEAYEQYFGPGTRLTVT.

This clonotype was detected only a few times. CDR3 DNA: TGTGCCAGCAGACACGGACAGGCGACCGAAGCTTTCTTT. It codes for CASRHGQATEAFF. The chain has TRBV6-5 and TRBJ1-1; TRBD1 matches 7 bases. The CDR3 consists of 13 residues. Trimming removed 6 bases from V and 8 bases from J; junction bases left unmatched: 9. Per germline, CDR1 MNHEY and CDR2 SVGAGI.